The 18 T cell receptor beta chains given below trace back to one sample, sequenced in a study of shared T cell receptors in the human thymus listed by TCRdb under 2021. The library was prepared using the immunoSEQ multiplex PCR assay. The table was pulled from immuneACCESS by TCRdb, which kept in-frame rearrangements only. Such tables lose some clones; where checked, under half of the loss comes from unresolved V genes, and the rest has no known cause. This sample is represented by hundreds of thousands of clones; around 87% of them were singletons. Of the sample, 0.0094% is held by the ten largest clones. Another study also made use of these data, one on human thymus T cells.

Sequencing was carried out using thymocytes. These receptors all stem from a boy under three years old with a congenital heart defect. Donor details come from another sample of the same person, matched by shared clones.

The CDR3 coding sequence is TGTGCCAGCAGTTTTAGCGGCGGGGAATTCGATACGCAGTATTTT. Protein sequence: CASSFSGGEFDTQYF. V usage is TRBV27 and J usage is TRBJ2-3, with D maybe TRBD2 (6 bases). Germline-derived CDR1 and CDR2 are MNHEY and SMNVEV (reference sequence). The CDR3 totals 15 residues. V gave up 3 bases and J gave up 6 bases, with 16 bases separating them.

The chain has TRBV9 and TRBJ1-1; D may be TRBD1 (6 bases). Germline V CDR1 and CDR2: SGDLS, YYNGEE. The CDR3 loop spans 16 amino acids. Trimming took 4 bases from V and 2 from J, leaving 18 bases between them. The CDR3 loop is CASSSPGGQLNTEAFF. In DNA form, the CDR3 reads TGTGCCAGCAGCTCCCCCGGCGGACAGCTAAACACTGAAGCTTTCTTT.

CDR3 region: CSVRRDRTYEQYF. The CDR3 bases are TGCAGCGTTCGCCGGGACAGAACCTACGAGCAGTACTTC. V is TRBV29-1 and J is TRBJ2-7; 7 nucleotides line up with TRBD1. CDR1 is SQVTM, CDR2 ANQGSEA, per germline. Trimming at V came to 5 bases and at J to 2 bases, leaving 6 bases not matched to a gene. The CDR3 is 13 amino acids.

Remarks on this clone: Sequence at one end of the junction differs from germline and may be a read error. The V and J genes are TRBV30 and TRBJ1-3, with D unclear. The length of the CDR3 is 13 residues. Germline lookup yields CDR1 GTSNPN and CDR2 SVGIG (reference sequence). In DNA form, the CDR3 reads TGTGCCTGGATGACGGTTACTGGAGACACCATATATTTT. Its protein product is CAWMTVTGDTIYF.

The chain carries TRBV7-8 and TRBJ2-2; possibly TRBD1 for D (5 bases). The V and J ends lost 5 bases and 2 bases respectively, with 15 bases between them. The germline V gene encodes CDR1 SGHVS and CDR2 FQNEAQ. The CDR3 extends over 16 amino acids. CDR3 sequence (DNA): TGTGCCAGCAGCGAAGACACAGGTTTCAACACCGGGGAGCTGTTTTTT. Its translation is CASSEDTGFNTGELFF.

The chain is built from TRBV28 and TRBJ2-7, with 9 bases that match TRBD1. The V and J ends lost 8 bases and 0 bases, in that order; junction bases with no gene match: 11. The length of the CDR3 is 16 residues. The germline V gene encodes CDR1 MDHEN and CDR2 SYDVKM. CDR3: CASGLYRDRASYEQYF. CDR3 in DNA: TGTGCCAGCGGCTTATACCGGGACAGGGCCTCCTACGAGCAGTACTTC.

The gene calls are TRBV9 and TRBJ2-1; perhaps TRBD2 as D (7 bases). This CDR3 has 14 amino acids. In germline, CDR1 is SGDLS, CDR2 YYNGEE. The ends were cut back, 6 bases at V and 4 bases at J, with 14 bases in the middle. The DNA of the CDR3 is TGTGCCAGCATGTCCGGGGGGCCGTACAATGAGCAGTTCTTC. This codes for CASMSGGPYNEQFF.

The chain has TRBV10-3 and TRBJ2-7; the match to TRBD2 covers 14 bases. From germline, CDR1 is ENHRY and CDR2 SYGVKD. The CDR3 loop spans 17 amino acids. Trimming at V came to 5 bases and at J to 4 bases, leaving 10 bases not matched to a gene. DNA for the CDR3: TGTGCCATCAGTACAACAAAGGGACTAGCGGGAGTATACGAGCAGTACTTC. Translated, it gives CAISTTKGLAGVYEQYF.

The chain employs TRBV10-3 and TRBJ2-3; 8 nucleotides match TRBD2. Germline values: CDR1 ENHRY, CDR2 SYGVKD. This CDR3 has 18 amino acids. Losses at the gene ends were 4 bases for V and 2 bases for J; bases not matched to a gene: 14. The CDR3 nucleotides read TGTGCCATCAGTGCCGAAGCGGGAGTGCCCCCTTTCACAGATACGCAGTATTTT. It is translated as CAISAEAGVPPFTDTQYF.

The chain has TRBV5-1 and TRBJ2-1, with 10 bases identical to TRBD1. With V trimmed by 0 bases and J by 5 bases, 5 bases remained unmatched. Looked up from germline, CDR1 is SGHRS and CDR2 is YFSETQ. CDR3 length: 16 residues. The CDR3 sequence is CASSLAGTGVDNEQFF. The CDR3 DNA sequence: TGCGCCAGCAGCTTGGCTGGGACAGGGGTGGACAATGAGCAGTTCTTC.

V and J are TRBV19 and TRBJ1-2; 8 bases line up with TRBD1. Unmatched junction bases numbered 8, after V lost 3 bases and J lost 2 bases. This CDR3 has 16 amino acids. The germline V gene encodes CDR1 LNHDA and CDR2 SQIVND (reference sequence). CDR3 protein: CASSINPQGANYGYTF. DNA of the CDR3: TGTGCCAGTAGTATTAACCCTCAGGGGGCGAACTATGGCTACACCTTC.

This sequence joins TRBV2 and TRBJ1-1, with no clear D. V lost 6 bases, J lost 0 bases, and 5 bases lay in between. The CDR3 sequence is 12 residues long. Germline V CDR1 and CDR2: SNHLY, FYNNEI. In DNA, the CDR3 is TGTGCCAGCAGCGGGGTGAACACTGAAGCTTTCTTT. This encodes CASSGVNTEAFF.

V gene TRBV15 combines with J gene TRBJ1-1; no definite D call. V dropped 4 bases and J dropped 5 bases, with 8 bases sitting between them. Germline CDR1 and CDR2: LNHNV and YYDKDF (reference sequence). The CDR3 extends over 12 amino acids. The CDR3 sequence: CATSIRGTEAFF. DNA of the CDR3: TGTGCCACCAGCATAAGAGGGACTGAAGCTTTCTTT.

This clone was seen just once. V is TRBV6-6 and J is TRBJ1-5, with D perhaps matching TRBD1 (6 bases). The germline V gene has CDR1 MNHNY and CDR2 SVGAGI (reference sequence). The CDR3 extends over 16 amino acids. Deletions cut 2 bases from V and 1 base from J, with 12 bases between. CDR3 protein: CASSYRRTDSNQPQHF. Written as DNA, the CDR3 is TGTGCCAGCAGTTACCGACGGACAGACAGCAATCAGCCCCAGCATTTT.

The chain links TRBV7-9 to TRBJ2-7; TRBD2 agrees at 7 bases. The CDR3 covers 18 residues. Trimming took 2 bases from V and 6 from J; bases not matched to a gene: 19. Germline assignment: CDR1 SEHNR and CDR2 FQNEAQ (reference sequence). DNA for the CDR3: TGTGCCAGCAGCTTACCCCACCCCGGTGGCGGGAGAACGGGCGAGCAGTACTTC. It translates to CASSLPHPGGGRTGEQYF.

The rearrangement links TRBV15 to TRBJ2-5; TRBD1 matches 7 bases. V shed 4 bases, J shed 2 bases, and the junction held 10 bases outside the gene matches. Germline V gene lookup returns CDR1 LNHNV and CDR2 YYDKDF (reference sequence). CDR3 length: 16 residues. The CDR3 DNA is TGTGCCACCAGCATAGGACGTTGGGACAGTCAAGAGACCCAGTACTTC. Protein: CATSIGRWDSQETQYF.

The chain uses TRBV2 and TRBJ1-1, with TRBD1 identical over 8 bases. CDR3 length: 16 residues. The junction had 12 bases not matched to a gene; V was cut back by 9 bases and J by 0 bases. Germline V CDR1 and CDR2: SNHLY, FYNNEI. CDR3 in amino acids: CARHRGQELMNTEAFF. CDR3 coding DNA: TGTGCCAGACACCGGGGACAGGAACTCATGAACACTGAAGCTTTCTTT.

J is TRBJ1-5 and V is TRBV4-1; no clear D gene. The V gene lost 0 bases and the J gene lost 7 bases, with 10 bases spanning the gap. Germline V gene lookup returns CDR1 MGHRA and CDR2 YSYEKL. This CDR3 comprises 14 residues. In DNA, the CDR3 is TGCGCCAGCAGCCAAGAGGGGTCGGGGCAGCCCCAGCATTTT. Protein: CASSQEGSGQPQHF.